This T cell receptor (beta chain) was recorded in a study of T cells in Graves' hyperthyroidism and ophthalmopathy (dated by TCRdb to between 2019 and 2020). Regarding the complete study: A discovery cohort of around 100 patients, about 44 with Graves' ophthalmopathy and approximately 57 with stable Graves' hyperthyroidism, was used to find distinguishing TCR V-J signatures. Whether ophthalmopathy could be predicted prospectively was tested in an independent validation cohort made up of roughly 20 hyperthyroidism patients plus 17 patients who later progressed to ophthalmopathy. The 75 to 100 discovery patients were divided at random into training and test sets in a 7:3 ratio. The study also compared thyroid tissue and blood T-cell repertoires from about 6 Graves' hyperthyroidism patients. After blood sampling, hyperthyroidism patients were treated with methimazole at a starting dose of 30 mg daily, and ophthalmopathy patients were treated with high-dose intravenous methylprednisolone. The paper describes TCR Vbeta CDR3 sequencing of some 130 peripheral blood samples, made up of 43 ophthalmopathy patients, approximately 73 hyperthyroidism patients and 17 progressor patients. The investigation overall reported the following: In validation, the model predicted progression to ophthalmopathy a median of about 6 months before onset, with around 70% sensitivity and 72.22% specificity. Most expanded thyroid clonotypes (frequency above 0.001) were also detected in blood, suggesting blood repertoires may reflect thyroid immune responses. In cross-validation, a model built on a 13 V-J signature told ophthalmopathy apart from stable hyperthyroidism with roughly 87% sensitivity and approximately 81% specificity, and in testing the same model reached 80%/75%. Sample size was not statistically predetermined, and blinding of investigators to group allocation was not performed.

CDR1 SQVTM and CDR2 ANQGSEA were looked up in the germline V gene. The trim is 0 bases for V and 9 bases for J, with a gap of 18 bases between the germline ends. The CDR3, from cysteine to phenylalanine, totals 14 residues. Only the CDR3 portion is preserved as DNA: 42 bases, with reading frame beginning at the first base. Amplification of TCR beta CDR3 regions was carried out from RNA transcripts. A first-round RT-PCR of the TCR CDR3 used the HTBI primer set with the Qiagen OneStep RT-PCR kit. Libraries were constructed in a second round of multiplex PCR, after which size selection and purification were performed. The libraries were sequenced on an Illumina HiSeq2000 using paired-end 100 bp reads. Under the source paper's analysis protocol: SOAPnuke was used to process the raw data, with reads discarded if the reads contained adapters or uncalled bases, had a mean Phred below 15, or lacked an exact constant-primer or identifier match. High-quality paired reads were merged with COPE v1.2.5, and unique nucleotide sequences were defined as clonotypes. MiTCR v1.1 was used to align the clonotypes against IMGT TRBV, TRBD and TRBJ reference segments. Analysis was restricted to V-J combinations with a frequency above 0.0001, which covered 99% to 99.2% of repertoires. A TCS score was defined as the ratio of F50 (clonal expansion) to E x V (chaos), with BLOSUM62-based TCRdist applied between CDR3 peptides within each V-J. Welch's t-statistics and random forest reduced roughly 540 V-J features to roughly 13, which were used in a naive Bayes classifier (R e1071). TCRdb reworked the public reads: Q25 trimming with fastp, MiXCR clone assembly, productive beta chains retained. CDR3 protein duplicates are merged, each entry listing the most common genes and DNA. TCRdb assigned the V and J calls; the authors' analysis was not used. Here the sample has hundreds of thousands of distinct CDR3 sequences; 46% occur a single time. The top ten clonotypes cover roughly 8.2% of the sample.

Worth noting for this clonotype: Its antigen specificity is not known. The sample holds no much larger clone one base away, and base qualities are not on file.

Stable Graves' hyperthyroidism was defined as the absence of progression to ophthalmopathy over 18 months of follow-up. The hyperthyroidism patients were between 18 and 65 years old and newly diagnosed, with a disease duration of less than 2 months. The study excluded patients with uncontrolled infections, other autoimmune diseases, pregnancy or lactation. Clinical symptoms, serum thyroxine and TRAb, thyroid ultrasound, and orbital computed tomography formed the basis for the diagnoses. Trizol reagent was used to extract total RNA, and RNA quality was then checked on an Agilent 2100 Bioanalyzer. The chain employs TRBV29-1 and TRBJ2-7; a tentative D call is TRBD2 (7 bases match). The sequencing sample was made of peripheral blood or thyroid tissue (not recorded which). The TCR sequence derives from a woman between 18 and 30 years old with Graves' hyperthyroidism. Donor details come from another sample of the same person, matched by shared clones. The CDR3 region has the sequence CSVEDTTGTGGQYF. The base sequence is TGCAGCGTTGAAGATACAACAGGGACGGGAGGGCAGTACTTC.